These 30 T cell receptor beta chains were sequenced from one sample in a study of response to subunit inactivated influenza vaccine. In TCRdb, the RT-PCR reads were re-called with MiXCR into one record per CDR3 protein. The data show approximately 500,000 distinct CDR3 sequences, roughly 13% seen once. Sequenced here: PBMCs from blood, sampled roughly 47 days after vaccination. All receptors derive from a man aged 45-65 years who received an inactivated influenza vaccine.

On this clonotype: A much larger clonotype is one base distant, so this may be a read error. The chain employs TRBV15 and TRBJ1-1; no clear D gene. This CDR3 is 13 amino acids long. Looked up from germline, CDR1 is LNHNV and CDR2 is YYDKDF (reference sequence). V lost 0 bases and J lost 3, with 5 bases in between. This CDR3 reads CATSRDRDTEAFF. Here the CDR3 DNA reads TGTGCCACCAGCAGAGATAGGGACACTGAAGCTTTCTTT.

The V call is TRBV7-9, the J call TRBJ2-5; 8 nucleotides align to TRBD1. The CDR3 is 15 residues long. V lost 1 base and J lost 4; bases outside the gene matches: 5. The V gene's germline CDR1 is SEHNR and CDR2 FQNEAQ (reference sequence). The CDR3 loop reads CASSLDQGAIETQYF. The DNA for the CDR3 is TGTGCCAGCAGCTTAGATCAGGGGGCGATAGAGACCCAGTACTTC.

The chain joins TRBV21-1 to TRBJ2-4; the tabulated D call, TRBD1, remains unverified against the DNA. TRBV21-1 is marked as a pseudogene. This CDR3 spans 17 amino acids. The CDR3 sequence is CASSSTWGGRRRNIQYF. The CDR3 region has the DNA TGTGCCAGCAGCAGCACGTGGGGGGGGCGGAGGAGAAACATTCAGTACTTC.

The chain has TRBV10-3 and TRBJ2-7; 7 positions agree with TRBD2. V lost 0 bases and J lost 5; bases outside the gene matches: 13. CDR3 length equals 17 residues. CDR1 is ENHRY and CDR2 is SYGVKD in the germline V gene. The chain's CDR3 is CAISESTGGGSFDEQYF. The CDR3 DNA sequence: TGTGCCATCAGTGAGTCCACGGGGGGAGGGAGCTTCGACGAGCAGTACTTC.

V and J are TRBV12-3 or TRBV12-4 and TRBJ1-2, with D perhaps matching TRBD1 (5 bases). Trimming took off 7 bases at V and 7 bases at J, with 13 bases between the two ends. This CDR3 is built from 12 residues. CDR3 residues: CASKFGGFGYTF. In DNA form, the CDR3 reads TGTGCCAGCAAGTTCGGGGGGTTTGGCTACACCTTC.

The J gene is TRBJ2-1, the V gene TRBV30; 7 bases agree with TRBD1. The V gene's germline CDR1 is GTSNPN and CDR2 SVGIG (reference sequence). Germline trimming cut 8 bases from V and 10 bases from J; bases unmatched to any gene: 8. The CDR3 runs 11 residues. The CDR3 coding sequence is TGTGCCCTGAGACAGGGACGAGAGCAGTTCTTC. Translation gives CALRQGREQFF.

This clonotype has at least ten counts. The chain employs TRBV12-3 or TRBV12-4 and TRBJ2-5; 8 bases map to TRBD2. V dropped 6 bases and J dropped 10; count of bases not matched to a gene: 16. This CDR3 contains 15 residues. Written as DNA, the CDR3 is TGTGCCAGCAGCTCAACCCGGGGGGGGGCCCAGGACCAGTACTTC. Its translation is CASSSTRGGAQDQYF.

This clonotype has only a few counts. V gene TRBV5-1 combines with J gene TRBJ2-1; unclear D gene. CDR1 SGHRS and CDR2 YFSETQ come from the germline V gene. Trimming cost V 0 bases and J 0 bases, with 10 bases left between them. This CDR3 comprises 16 residues. The chain's CDR3 is CASSLDPVSSYNEQFF. CDR3 DNA: TGCGCCAGCAGCTTGGATCCAGTGAGCTCCTACAATGAGCAGTTCTTC.

The rearrangement joins TRBV5-6 to TRBJ2-1; D possibly matches TRBD1 or TRBD2 (6 bases each). The CDR3 loop spans 14 amino acids. In germline, CDR1 is SGHDT, CDR2 YYEEEE. V lost 4 bases and J lost 9, with 17 bases in between. The CDR3 DNA reads as TGTGCCAGCAGCCCATCCGGGGGCTCGGGTGAGCAGTTCTTC. Its translation: CASSPSGGSGEQFF.

In this sample, this clonotype turned up a few times. This chain uses TRBV5-1 with TRBJ2-5; 9 nucleotides match TRBD2. The CDR3 is 16 residues long. The germline V gene has CDR1 SGHRS and CDR2 YFSETQ. After removal of 2 bases from V and 2 bases from J, the junction contained 7 bases not matched to a gene. CDR3 sequence reads: CASSFKTSGVQETQYF. The CDR3 DNA reads TGCGCCAGCAGCTTTAAGACTAGCGGAGTACAAGAGACCCAGTACTTC.

This clonotype was observed a handful of times. The chain carries TRBV4-2 and TRBJ2-1; 9 bases are shared with TRBD2. Trimming took 1 base from V and 6 from J; bases not matched to a gene: 7. Germline lookup yields CDR1 LGHNA and CDR2 YNFKEQ. This CDR3 comprises 16 residues. DNA for the CDR3: TGTGCCAGCAGCCAAGCCGGCGGGGGGGCCTTCAATGAGCAGTTCTTC. Its protein product is CASSQAGGGAFNEQFF.

This chain joins TRBV29-1 and TRBJ2-4; possible D gene TRBD1, 5 bases. The CDR3 contains 16 residues. CDR1 and CDR2 (germline): SQVTM, ANQGSEA. V was clipped by 2 bases and J by 4 bases, with 18 bases between them. In DNA form, the CDR3 reads TGCAGCGTTGAAAGCGTAGGGGCTTGGCCGAAAAACATTCAGTACTTC. Protein product: CSVESVGAWPKNIQYF.

This clonotype was detected only a few times. The chain recombines TRBV10-3 with TRBJ2-1; no definite D call. Germline CDR1 is ENHRY and CDR2 is SYGVKD. The CDR3 sequence is 15 residues long. With 0 bases removed from V and 2 bases from J, the gap between germline ends came to 8 bases. CDR3 sequence: CAISESRLAYNEQFF. The DNA of the CDR3 is TGTGCCATCAGTGAGTCGCGCCTAGCCTACAATGAGCAGTTCTTC.

The genes are TRBV27 and TRBJ2-3; 7 bases line up with TRBD2. The CDR3 has 14 amino acids. Germline V gives CDR1 MNHEY, CDR2 SMNVEV (reference sequence). V trimming: 7 bases; J trimming: 6 bases; junction bases outside the gene matches: 10. CDR3 in DNA: TGTGCCAGCAACTCCCGGGGACTAATTGATACGCAGTATTTT. Amino acid sequence: CASNSRGLIDTQYF.

This clonotype showed up many times. This chain uses TRBV20-1 with TRBJ2-7; 8 positions match TRBD2. The CDR3 loop spans 14 amino acids. Per germline, CDR1 DFQATT and CDR2 SNEGSKA (reference sequence). Trimming cost V 1 base and J 2 bases; bases outside gene matches: 4. In DNA, the CDR3 is TGCAGTGCTAGAGGACTAGCGTCCCCCTACGAGCAGTACTTC. It translates to CSARGLASPYEQYF.

This chain uses TRBV7-9 with TRBJ2-5; 7 bases align to TRBD2. CDR1 and CDR2 from the germline V gene are SEHNR and FQNEAQ (reference sequence). V was pared by 5 bases and J by 3 bases, with 6 bases of the junction left unmatched. There are 14 residues in the CDR3. CDR3 sequence reads: CASSVGLPKETQYF. The CDR3 DNA is TGTGCCAGCAGCGTGGGACTACCCAAAGAGACCCAGTACTTC.

This chain links TRBV7-6 with TRBJ2-7, with unresolved D. The germline CDR1 and CDR2 sequences are SGHVS and FNYEAQ. The CDR3 runs 15 residues. The V and J ends lost 2 bases and 0 bases respectively, with 11 bases between them. The CDR3, as DNA: TGTGCCAGCAGCTTAACTAACGACTTCTCCTACGAGCAGTACTTC. Its protein is CASSLTNDFSYEQYF.

This clonotype came up a few times. CDR3 region: CASKGSWSIEQYF. DNA for the CDR3: TGTGCCAGCAAGGGTTCTTGGTCGATCGAGCAGTACTTC. The chain couples TRBV28 to TRBJ2-7; no clear D gene. This CDR3 contains 13 residues. V lost 7 bases and J 6 bases, leaving 16 bases between the germline ends. Germline CDR1 and CDR2: MDHEN and SYDVKM.

In its sample, this clonotype was seen many times. The rearrangement joins TRBV11-2 to TRBJ1-2; 9 nucleotides line up with TRBD1. The CDR3 is 15 residues long. With 1 base clipped from V and 1 base from J, the junction kept 1 base outside the gene matches. Germline lookup yields CDR1 SGHAT and CDR2 FQNNGV. In DNA, the CDR3 is TGTGCCAGCAGCTTAGGGACAGGGGTTAACTATGGCTACACCTTC. It codes for CASSLGTGVNYGYTF.

CDR3: CASSLAVGAITGEQFF. CDR3 nucleotides: TGTGCCAGCAGCTTAGCGGTGGGTGCCATTACGGGCGAGCAGTTCTTC. V is TRBV7-6 and J is TRBJ2-1, with unresolved D. Germline V gene data show CDR1 as SGHVS and CDR2 as FNYEAQ. The V and J ends lost 0 bases and 10 bases respectively, with 19 bases between them. This CDR3 has 16 residues.

Only one count was recorded for this clonotype. CDR3 nucleotide sequence: TGTGCCAGCAGCCCGCTGGGTGGGGCTGGGGCCAACGTCCTGACTTTC. Its protein product is CASSPLGGAGANVLTF. V usage is TRBV7-6 and J usage is TRBJ2-6; D is unclear. The CDR3 is 16 residues long. V was clipped by 5 bases and J by 2 bases, with 13 bases between them. The germline V gene encodes CDR1 SGHVS and CDR2 FNYEAQ.

The chain couples TRBV6-5 to TRBJ2-2; 7 bases line up with TRBD1. Germline lookup yields CDR1 MNHEY and CDR2 SVGAGI. CDR3 size: 17 residues. With 0 bases clipped from V and 3 bases from J, the junction kept 7 bases outside the gene matches. The CDR3 nucleotides are TGTGCCAGCAGTTACTCGAAGAGGGGGCAGCACACCGGGGAGCTGTTTTTT. Its translation is CASSYSKRGQHTGELFF.

Many counts were recorded for this clonotype. This CDR3 reads CASSLVGGTSGSIREQFF. In DNA, the CDR3 is TGTGCCAGCAGCTTAGTCGGAGGGACTAGCGGGAGTATCAGGGAGCAGTTCTTC. The chain has TRBV7-8 and TRBJ2-1, with 14 positions matching TRBD2. The CDR3 is 18 residues long. Germline values: CDR1 SGHVS, CDR2 FQNEAQ. Trimming cost V 1 base and J 10 bases; bases outside gene matches: 12.

There are a few counts of this clonotype. The chain employs TRBV7-3 and TRBJ2-3; TRBD2 might be the D (6 bases). This CDR3 spans 16 amino acids. V lost 5 bases and J 0 bases, leaving 15 bases between the germline ends. The germline gives CDR1 SGHTA, CDR2 FQGTGA. The CDR3 sequence is CASSPRRAGSTDTQYF. The CDR3 bases are TGTGCCAGCAGCCCCCGCAGGGCGGGGAGCACAGATACGCAGTATTTT.

This clonotype was seen a handful of times. This rearrangement joins TRBV12-3 or TRBV12-4 to TRBJ1-5; no reliable D call. V lost 4 bases and J 3 bases, leaving 7 bases between the germline ends. The CDR3 spans 13 residues. In DNA, the CDR3 is TGTGCCAGCAGTTGGGCAGTCAATCAGCCCCAGCATTTT. Encoded protein: CASSWAVNQPQHF.

This clonotype was counted at least ten times. The chain employs TRBV7-6 and TRBJ2-2; D gene ambiguous. CDR3 length: 15 amino acids. Germline CDR1 is SGHVS and CDR2 is FNYEAQ. V was cut by 0 bases and J by 7 bases, with 12 bases left in between. CDR3 DNA sequence: TGTGCCAGCAGCTTAGCTAGTGCAGGAGTCGGGGAGCTGTTTTTT. Translating it yields CASSLASAGVGELFF.

This CDR3 reads CATAGGPDTGELFF. Here the CDR3 DNA reads TGTGCCACCGCCGGGGGGCCTGATACCGGGGAGCTGTTTTTT. The chain employs TRBV15 and TRBJ2-2; D is possibly TRBD2 (7 bases). V gave up 8 bases and J gave up 5 bases, with 15 bases separating them. Per germline, CDR1 LNHNV and CDR2 YYDKDF (reference sequence). The CDR3 covers 14 residues.

This clonotype was seen only a few times. This rearrangement joins TRBV12-3 or TRBV12-4 to TRBJ1-5, with TRBD1 as a possible D gene (5 bases). The V end was cut by 4 bases, the J end by 7 bases, with 11 bases between. The CDR3 extends over 13 amino acids. CDR3 residues: CASSSAGFQPQHF. The DNA for the CDR3 is TGTGCCAGCAGTTCGGCAGGGTTCCAGCCCCAGCATTTT.

This clonotype was found many times. The chain couples TRBV7-3 to TRBJ2-1; no clear D. V was pared by 2 bases and J by 7 bases, with 12 bases between. The germline CDR1 and CDR2 sequences are SGHTA and FQGTGA. The CDR3 length is 14 residues. This CDR3 is CASSLLVGPNEQFF. For the CDR3, the DNA is TGTGCCAGCAGCTTACTCGTGGGCCCGAATGAGCAGTTCTTC. The entire variable domain, with the rest obtained from reference TRBV7-3 and TRBJ2-1, is as follows: GAGVSQTPSNKVTEKGKYVELRCDPISGHTALYWYRQSLGQGPEFLIYFQGTGAADDSGLPNDRFFAVRPEGSVSTLKIQRTERGDSAVYLCASSLLVGPNEQFFGPGTRLTVL.

This clonotype was counted between two and nine times. The chain joins TRBV20-1 to TRBJ1-5; D not certain. Trimming removed 4 bases from V and 6 bases from J, with 19 bases in between. CDR3 length equals 15 residues. Germline CDR1 is DFQATT and CDR2 is SNEGSKA (reference sequence). The CDR3 nucleotides read TGCAGTGCTATGATGAGGGCCCCTTCGGGTCAGCCCCAGCATTTT. Translation gives CSAMMRAPSGQPQHF.